These 12 T cell receptor beta chains came from one sample sequenced in a study of blood T cell repertoires in COVID-19. Data came from immunoSEQ multiplex PCR; TCRdb stores just in-frame clones and leaves some out. The sample yields around 27,000 clones, roughly four fifths seen once. Sequencing was carried out using peripheral blood. Receptors originate from a man between 65 and 79 years old with active COVID-19.

The chain couples TRBV6-5 to TRBJ1-1, with a tentative D call TRBD1 (5 bases). V lost 7 bases to trimming and J lost 9 bases, with 24 bases between them. In germline, CDR1 is MNHEY, CDR2 SVGAGI. The CDR3 length is 15 residues. The CDR3 nucleotides are TGTGCCAGCATCGGCGTGTGGGGGGGGGATCCGAAAGCTTTCTTT. Translated, it gives CASIGVWGGDPKAFF.

V gene TRBV28 combines with J gene TRBJ1-5, with TRBD1 identical over 9 bases. CDR1 is MDHEN, CDR2 SYDVKM, per germline. V lost 6 bases, J lost 5 bases, and 11 bases stayed unmatched. The CDR3 covers 16 residues. The CDR3: CASREGGQGLDQPQHF. The CDR3 nucleotides are TGTGCCAGCAGGGAGGGGGGACAGGGCCTCGATCAGCCCCAGCATTTT.

This clone was recorded only once. This rearrangement joins TRBV28 to TRBJ1-1, with TRBD1 as a possible D gene (6 bases). The V end was cut by 4 bases, the J end by 2 bases, with 11 bases between. This CDR3 comprises 14 residues. Germline CDR1 is MDHEN and CDR2 is SYDVKM. CDR3 protein: CASSSQGTNTEAFF. CDR3 coding DNA: TGTGCCAGCAGTTCCCAGGGGACCAACACTGAAGCTTTCTTT.

As DNA, the CDR3 is TGCGCCAGCAGCATTCGGACAGGGGGCAACACCGGGGAGCTGTTTTTT. It codes for CASSIRTGGNTGELFF. This sequence joins TRBV5-1 and TRBJ2-2; 11 bases line up with TRBD1. This CDR3 has 16 amino acids. CDR1 is SGHRS, CDR2 YFSETQ, per germline. V shed 4 bases and J 2 bases; nucleotides not matched to a gene: 4. Combining the CDR3 with reference TRBV5-1 and TRBJ2-2 gives the whole variable domain KAGVTQTPRYLIKTRGQQVTLSCSPISGHRSVSWYQQTPGQGLQFLFEYFSETQRNKGNFPGRFSGRQFSNSRSEMNVSTLELGDSALYLCASSIRTGGNTGELFFGEGSRLTVL.

CDR3 residues: CASSLARGQGDTDTQYF. In DNA form, the CDR3 reads TGTGCCAGCAGCTTAGCGCGAGGGCAGGGGGACACAGATACGCAGTATTTT. This chain uses TRBV11-1 with TRBJ2-3, with 7 bases fitting TRBD1. Germline CDR1 and CDR2: SGHAT and FQDESV (reference sequence). CDR3 length equals 17 residues. J lost 2 bases, V lost 0 bases, and 8 bases had no gene match.

V is TRBV28 and J is TRBJ1-2; D unresolved. V dropped 7 bases and J dropped 6 bases, with 12 bases sitting between them. Germline V gives CDR1 MDHEN, CDR2 SYDVKM. CDR3 size: 12 residues. The CDR3 loop is CASTRRVDGYTF. CDR3 sequence (DNA): TGTGCCAGCACCCGGAGGGTTGATGGCTACACCTTC.

This CDR3 is CASRRSGTGRLGQYF. CDR3 in DNA: TGTGCCAGCAGAAGATCCGGGACAGGGCGATTAGGGCAGTACTTC. The chain combines TRBV2 with TRBJ2-7, with 9 bases aligning to TRBD1. V shed 6 bases, J shed 9 bases, and the junction held 15 bases outside the gene matches. The CDR3 is 15 amino acids. Germline CDR1 and CDR2: SNHLY and FYNNEI.

This clone has only one observation. The V call is TRBV18, the J call TRBJ2-1; 9 bases agree with TRBD1. CDR1 is KGHSH, CDR2 LQKENI, per germline. The J segment lost 13 bases and the V segment lost 4 bases, leaving 2 bases of the junction unmatched. CDR3 size: 11 residues. The CDR3 sequence: CASSQDRGQFF. CDR3 nucleotide sequence: TGTGCCAGCTCACAGGACAGGGGACAGTTCTTC.

The chain joins TRBV2 to TRBJ1-2; D unresolved. Deletions cut 4 bases from V and 4 bases from J, with 7 bases between. The CDR3 length is 12 residues. The V gene's germline CDR1 is SNHLY and CDR2 FYNNEI. The CDR3 spells CASSASPYGYTF. CDR3 DNA: TGTGCCAGCAGTGCCAGTCCCTATGGCTACACCTTC.

The gene calls are TRBV9 and TRBJ1-1; a weak D match, TRBD1 (6 bases). Trimming cost V 4 bases and J 1 base, with 11 bases left between them. The CDR3 has 14 residues. Germline loops: CDR1 SGDLS, CDR2 YYNGEE. CDR3 sequence (DNA): TGTGCCAGCAGCCCTCAGACAGGGAACACTGAAGCTTTCTTT. Its translation: CASSPQTGNTEAFF.

The CDR3 loop is CASSGQGDSPLHF. The CDR3 region has the DNA TGTGCCAGCTCCGGACAAGGGGATTCACCCCTCCACTTT. V usage is TRBV18 and J usage is TRBJ1-6; TRBD1 is a possible D gene (5 bases). Germline loops: CDR1 KGHSH, CDR2 LQKENI. Deletions cut 6 bases from V and 8 bases from J, with 11 bases between. The CDR3 runs to 13 residues.

This rearrangement joins TRBV11-2 to TRBJ2-7, with D maybe TRBD1 (5 bases). The CDR3 runs 13 residues. Trimming cost V 4 bases and J 1 base, with 8 bases left between them. The germline V gene encodes CDR1 SGHAT and CDR2 FQNNGV. DNA for the CDR3: TGTGCCAGCAGCTGGGGCAGTTCCTACGAGCAGTACTTC. Its protein is CASSWGSSYEQYF.